This TCR beta chain was recorded in a study of control samples from healthy donors and cancer patients. This CDR3 is built from 15 residues. The germline CDR1 and CDR2 sequences are MGHRA and YSYEKL. Losses at the gene ends were 0 bases for V and 10 bases for J; bases not matched to a gene: 5. Sequencing was performed with immunoSEQ multiplex PCR; in TCRdb, only in-frame clones are kept and a portion is missing. The sample holds 110,000 to 150,000 clones, less than 95% seen once. The sequence was collected from a man in his late teens or twenties in good health. The chain recombines TRBV4-1 with TRBJ2-1; 11 bases are shared with TRBD2. The specimen was blood. CDR3 sequence reads: CASSQDILAGAEQFF. In DNA, the CDR3 is TGCGCCAGCAGCCAAGATATACTAGCGGGGGCCGAGCAGTTCTTC.